This TCR beta chain originates from a study of cytomegalovirus exposure and HLA in healthy donors. Study conclusions and caveats: In an earlier analysis, productive rearrangement rates for most beta V segments clustered near 87% or 30%. Sequencing depth across donors, presence/absence analyses assumed, was roughly uniform. Rare TCR sequences predominated, though certain public TCRs were found in many donors. The availability of immune exposure information extended only to CMV serostatus.

Details on this clone: What it binds is unknown.

V was clipped by 4 bases and J by 4 bases; unmatched bases: 11. The CDR3 sequence is 16 residues long. Looked up from germline, CDR1 is SGDLS and CDR2 is YYNGEE. PCR amplification relied on 60 Vbeta primers (plus 13 Jbeta primers). The method was immunoSEQ multiplex PCR; TCRdb's version includes in-frame clones alone and lacks a portion of them. The top ten hold about 5% of the sample, which has about 97,000 clones, 65% to 85% seen once. The specimen sequenced was PBMCs. This receptor was identified in a man aged 40-49 years in good health and CMV-seropositive. The V gene is TRBV9, the J gene TRBJ2-7; 10 nucleotides match TRBD2. The CDR3 region is CASSPLLAGERYEQYF. The CDR3, as DNA: TGTGCCAGCAGCCCGCTTCTAGCGGGAGAAAGGTACGAGCAGTACTTC.